Presented here are 18 T cell receptor beta chains from one specimen sequenced in a study of response to subunit inactivated influenza vaccine (dated by TCRdb to about 2018). The library was prepared using RT-PCR. The instrument was an Illumina HiSeq 2500. TCRdb reran the public reads through fastp at Q25 and MiXCR, keeping productive beta chains. Merged by CDR3 protein, the rows form single entries marked with the most common genes and DNA. Present in this sample are 650,000 to 800,000 distinct CDR3 sequences, around 13% of which were seen just once. Around 7.3% of the sample belongs to the ten largest clones. The material was PBMCs from blood, obtained approximately 15 days before vaccination. These TCRs come from a man in his fifties who received an inactivated influenza vaccine. Donor details come from another sample of the same person, matched by shared clones.

This clonotype was picked up many times. The rearrangement uses TRBV11-2 and TRBJ2-1; 13 positions agree with TRBD2. CDR3 length: 18 residues. Unmatched junction bases numbered 14, after V lost 5 bases and J lost 7 bases. Germline assignment: CDR1 SGHAT and CDR2 FQNNGV. CDR3 sequence: CASSPGLAGEATRNEQFF. The CDR3 nucleotides read TGTGCCAGCAGCCCCGGACTAGCGGGAGAGGCTACTAGGAATGAGCAGTTCTTC.

This clonotype was seen only a few times. The chain carries TRBV7-2 and TRBJ1-5, with no clear D. V was trimmed by 5 bases and J by 4 bases, leaving 12 bases between them. This CDR3 has 14 amino acids. CDR1 and CDR2 from the germline V gene are SGHTA and FQGNSA. The chain's CDR3 is CASSDPVWNQPQHF. CDR3 coding DNA: TGTGCCAGCAGCGACCCGGTATGGAATCAGCCCCAGCATTTT.

In this sample, this clonotype turned up a few times. This sequence joins TRBV6-2 or TRBV6-3 and TRBJ1-5; 11 nucleotides align to TRBD1. The CDR3 has 18 residues. Germline V gene lookup returns CDR1 MNHEY and CDR2 SVGEGT. V lost 2 bases to trimming and J lost 4 bases; unmatched junction nucleotides: 10. In DNA form, the CDR3 reads TGTGCCAGCAGTTACCCGGACAGGGGGCGAAGCACTAATCAGCCCCAGCATTTT. Translation: CASSYPDRGRSTNQPQHF.

This clonotype showed up many times. The chain recombines TRBV29-1 with TRBJ2-1; D perhaps matches TRBD1 (6 bases). The CDR3 runs to 15 residues. Germline V lookup: CDR1 SQVTM, CDR2 ANQGSEA. V lost 5 bases, J lost 8 bases, and 22 bases lay in between. The CDR3 is CSVYLLFPRGDEQFF. Written as DNA, the CDR3 is TGCAGCGTTTACCTCCTCTTCCCCAGGGGCGATGAGCAGTTCTTC.

This chain's CDR3 is CASSLTGKLFF. In DNA form, the CDR3 reads TGTGCCAGCAGCTTAACCGGGAAACTGTTTTTT. V usage is TRBV7-2 and J usage is TRBJ1-4; D unresolved. V shed 2 bases and J shed 11 bases, with 6 bases lying between them. CDR3 size: 11 residues. In germline, CDR1 is SGHTA, CDR2 FQGNSA.

This sequence joins TRBV28 and TRBJ2-7; TRBD2 matches at 7 bases. V lost 3 bases, J lost 0 bases, and 5 bases stayed unmatched. Germline CDR1 and CDR2: MDHEN and SYDVKM. The CDR3 totals 15 residues. CDR3 residues: CASSFWGRASYEQYF. CDR3 bases: TGTGCCAGCAGTTTTTGGGGGAGGGCCTCCTACGAGCAGTACTTC.

The V gene is TRBV11-2, the J gene TRBJ2-1; TRBD2 aligns across 7 bases. V was clipped by 3 bases and J by 15 bases; unmatched bases: 11. Per germline, CDR1 SGHAT and CDR2 FQNNGV. This CDR3 region has 13 residues. This chain's CDR3 is CASSLGLGGNLFF. For the CDR3, the DNA is TGTGCCAGCAGCTTGGGGTTGGGGGGGAACCTGTTCTTC.

This clonotype showed up just a few times. The rearrangement joins TRBV24-1 to TRBJ2-1, with 11 nucleotides matching TRBD2. The V segment lost 4 bases and the J segment 6 bases; nucleotides outside the gene matches: 7. Germline V gene sequence: CDR1 KGHDR, CDR2 SFDVKD. The CDR3 spans 16 residues. In DNA, the CDR3 is TGTGCCACCAGTGAAGTAGCGGGAGGGCCATCCAATGAGCAGTTCTTC. It specifies CATSEVAGGPSNEQFF.

V and J are TRBV12-3 or TRBV12-4 and TRBJ2-7, with D perhaps matching TRBD1 (6 bases). V gave up 3 bases and J gave up 4 bases, with 19 bases separating them. The CDR3 spans 16 residues. The CDR3 DNA sequence: TGTGCCAGCAGTTTGGGGGTGGCAGGGGTGAGGTACGAGCAGTACTTC. It yields the protein CASSLGVAGVRYEQYF.

This clonotype has just a few counts. The chain employs TRBV15 and TRBJ2-5; 7 nucleotides match TRBD2. The CDR3 has 17 amino acids. J lost 5 bases, V lost 2 bases, and 14 bases had no gene match. Germline V lookup: CDR1 LNHNV, CDR2 YYDKDF (reference sequence). The CDR3 DNA follows: TGTGCCACCAGCAGAAAGGACGGGAGGTTGTCAGGGGAGACCCAGTACTTC. Its translation: CATSRKDGRLSGETQYF.

This clonotype was counted between two and nine times. V gene TRBV29-1 combines with J gene TRBJ2-3; 12 bases map to TRBD1. V shed 8 bases, J shed 2 bases, and the junction held 5 bases outside the gene matches. Germline assignment: CDR1 SQVTM and CDR2 ANQGSEA. This CDR3 is 14 amino acids long. The CDR3, as DNA: TGCAGCTACCGGGACAGGGGGCTCACAGATACGCAGTATTTT. Translation: CSYRDRGLTDTQYF.

The table lists this clonotype with a few counts. V is TRBV24-1 and J is TRBJ1-5; the D is unclear. V lost 1 base to trimming and J lost 9 bases, with 9 bases between them. Germline assignment: CDR1 KGHDR and CDR2 SFDVKD. This CDR3 spans 13 amino acids. For the CDR3, the DNA is TGTGCCACCAGTGATTTTGGGAAGGGGCCCCAGCATTTT. Translation gives CATSDFGKGPQHF.

The chain uses TRBV10-3 and TRBJ2-7; D tentatively reads TRBD1 or TRBD2 (5 bases each). The germline CDR1 and CDR2 sequences are ENHRY and SYGVKD. The CDR3 totals 12 residues. Trimming took 11 bases from V and 1 from J, leaving 12 bases between them. The CDR3 nucleotides read TGTGCCGTCCGGGACCGGTCCTACGAGCAGTACTTC. Encoded protein: CAVRDRSYEQYF.

There are many counts of this clonotype. The chain carries TRBV2 and TRBJ2-5; TRBD2 matches at 12 bases. Germline trimming cut 6 bases from V and 5 bases from J; bases unmatched to any gene: 7. Germline V gene sequence: CDR1 SNHLY, CDR2 FYNNEI. The CDR3 contains 15 residues. The CDR3 DNA sequence: TGTGCCAGCAGCCCGGGACTAGCGGGTCTTGAGACCCAGTACTTC. Translating gives CASSPGLAGLETQYF.

The chain employs TRBV12-3 or TRBV12-4 and TRBJ1-2, with D uncertain. Trimming left V 6 bases short and J 4 bases short, with 18 bases between. The CDR3 consists of 15 residues. CDR3 bases: TGTGCCAGCAGCAGAAGTGGAGCAAAAGGCTATGGCTACACCTTC. This encodes CASSRSGAKGYGYTF.

The chain joins TRBV12-3 or TRBV12-4 to TRBJ2-1; D is ambiguous. This CDR3 region has 14 residues. Trimming took 4 bases from V and 4 from J, leaving 11 bases between them. The CDR3 bases are TGTGCCAGCAGTTGGGGTGGCGGTTACAATGAGCAGTTCTTC. It codes for CASSWGGGYNEQFF.

The genes are TRBV5-1 and TRBJ2-7, with D perhaps TRBD2 (5 bases). The CDR3 runs 15 residues. With 4 bases removed from V and 0 bases from J, the gap between germline ends came to 14 bases. The germline V gene encodes CDR1 SGHRS and CDR2 YFSETQ. CDR3 amino acids: CASSPGRGSSYEQYF. The CDR3 region has the DNA TGCGCCAGCAGCCCCGGTCGGGGTAGCTCCTACGAGCAGTACTTC.

The V gene is TRBV4-1, the J gene TRBJ2-1, with D uncertain. This CDR3 contains 16 residues. From germline, CDR1 is MGHRA and CDR2 YSYEKL. Trimming shortened V by 0 bases and J by 0 bases, and 9 bases separated the two germline ends. CDR3 sequence: CASSQEWADSYNEQFF. In nucleotides, the CDR3 is TGCGCCAGCAGCCAAGAATGGGCAGACTCCTACAATGAGCAGTTCTTC.